Following are 9 T cell receptor beta chains from one sample sequenced in a study of cytomegalovirus exposure and HLA in healthy donors (dated by TCRdb to 2015 to 2018). Library method: the immunoSEQ multiplex PCR assay. A mixture of 60 forward primers for TCR Vbeta segments and 13 reverse primers for TCR Jbeta segments was used in the multiplex PCR. The immuneACCESS repertoire file appears here via TCRdb, limited to in-frame rearrangements. These files lack a portion of the clones; in checked studies, under half of the deficit traces to unresolved V genes, and the cause of the others is not known. In all, the sample holds roughly 62,000 clones, and 65% to 75% of those were seen once. The ten largest account for under 6% of the sample. The material sequenced was PBMCs. The receptors were sampled from a woman in her twenties or thirties in good health and CMV-seronegative.

V is TRBV4-1 and J is TRBJ2-2; 7 bases match TRBD1. The CDR3 has 17 amino acids. J was trimmed by 6 bases and V by 0 bases; bases with no gene match: 10. CDR1 is MGHRA, CDR2 YSYEKL, per germline. The CDR3 nucleotides read TGCGCCAGCAGCCAAGATACCAGTCCAAGGGGGCCCGGGGAGCTGTTTTTT. Its translation is CASSQDTSPRGPGELFF.

The chain carries TRBV5-1 and TRBJ2-7; 12 bases are a match to TRBD2. The CDR3 is 16 residues long. With 0 bases clipped from V and 7 bases from J, the junction kept 8 bases outside the gene matches. Per germline, CDR1 SGHRS and CDR2 YFSETQ. In DNA form, the CDR3 reads TGCGCCAGCAGCTTGGGGACTAGCGGGATGGGCCTGGAGCAGTACGTC. The encoded protein is CASSLGTSGMGLEQYV.

The chain has TRBV7-6 and TRBJ2-7; 15 bases match TRBD2. CDR1 is SGHVS and CDR2 is FNYEAQ in the germline V gene. V was pared by 7 bases and J by 7 bases, with 11 bases of the junction left unmatched. This CDR3 is built from 16 residues. The CDR3 DNA sequence: TGTGCCAGCACCTTCGGGACTAGCGGGAGGCTCCGAGAGCAGTACTTC. It encodes CASTFGTSGRLREQYF.

This clone was counted between two and nine times. The V and J genes are TRBV7-2 and TRBJ2-7, with a possible D match to TRBD1 (5 bases). Germline V gene lookup returns CDR1 SGHTA and CDR2 FQGNSA. The CDR3 length is 14 residues. Trimming removed 5 bases from V and 0 bases from J, with 11 bases in between. This CDR3 reads CASSPGHSSYEQYV. For the CDR3, the DNA is TGTGCCAGCAGCCCAGGACATAGCTCCTACGAGCAGTACGTC.

In this sample, this clone turned up a few times. The chain joins TRBV27 to TRBJ2-3; 8 bases map to TRBD2. This CDR3 comprises 19 residues. Germline V gives CDR1 MNHEY, CDR2 SMNVEV (reference sequence). V shed 6 bases and J 1 base; nucleotides not matched to a gene: 18. Here the CDR3 reads CASRSRGSGSPWGTDTQYF. In DNA form, the CDR3 reads TGTGCCAGCAGGTCTAGGGGCAGCGGGAGTCCGTGGGGCACAGATACGCAGTATTTT.

The rearrangement uses TRBV6-1 and TRBJ1-6; the match to TRBD1 covers 7 bases. After removal of 6 bases from V and 12 bases from J, the junction contained 14 bases not matched to a gene. Germline CDR1 is MNHNS and CDR2 is SASEGT. The CDR3 runs to 15 residues. The CDR3 region is CASRTPGQFSGPLHF. In DNA, the CDR3 is TGTGCCAGCAGGACCCCGGGACAGTTTAGTGGACCCCTCCACTTT.

V and J are TRBV5-4 and TRBJ2-5, with 11 bases identical to TRBD2. The junction had 19 bases not matched to a gene; V was cut back by 4 bases and J by 5 bases. CDR3 size: 19 residues. The germline V gene encodes CDR1 SGHNT and CDR2 YYREEE (reference sequence). The CDR3 nucleotides are TGTGCCAGCAGCCCGGCCGGGACTAGCGGAAAGCAAGCCCTGGAGACCCAGTACTTC. Its protein is CASSPAGTSGKQALETQYF.

This chain joins TRBV6-5 and TRBJ2-1; 10 nucleotides match TRBD1. Trimming at V came to 0 bases and at J to 8 bases, leaving 4 bases not matched to a gene. The CDR3 is 15 residues long. Germline V gene lookup returns CDR1 MNHEY and CDR2 SVGAGI. For the CDR3, the DNA is TGTGCCAGCAGTTACTCGAGGGGACAGGGGCATGAGCAGTTCTTC. It translates to CASSYSRGQGHEQFF.

The gene calls are TRBV2 and TRBJ1-6; TRBD1 agrees at 7 bases. The CDR3 spans 15 residues. The V and J ends lost 6 bases and 6 bases, in that order; junction bases with no gene match: 8. In germline, CDR1 is SNHLY, CDR2 FYNNEI. The DNA for the CDR3 is TGTGCCAGCAGGGCACCCGGGACAGCTAATTCACCCCTCCACTTT. Translating it yields CASRAPGTANSPLHF.